The clone carrying this T cell receptor beta chain was observed once. Its specificity is not known. This specimen comes from a study of multiple sclerosis patients with progressive multifocal leukoencephalopathy. Trimming left V 4 bases short and J 1 base short, with 15 bases between. CDR1 is SGHKS, CDR2 YYEKEE, per germline (reference sequence). The CDR3 sequence is 16 residues long. Every PCR reaction included synthetic inline CDR3 controls for all V-J pairings. The method was immunoSEQ multiplex PCR; TCRdb's version includes in-frame clones alone and lacks a portion of them. The sample gives approximately 30,000 clones, about nine tenths of which show up once; 5.7% is in the top ten. General study points: Lower normalized Shannon entropy suggested reduced TRB diversity in most PML patients. Clones expanded at PML were already present before and during natalizumab.

The time point is: time of PML onset. Specimen: PBMCs, collected from a patient treated with natalizumab. The chain joins TRBV5-5 to TRBJ1-5; no firm D call. This TCR was sampled from a woman in her forties with progressive multifocal leukoencephalopathy. The CDR3 sequence: CASSPMGGQSNQPQHF. For the CDR3, the DNA is TGTGCCAGCAGCCCCATGGGCGGGCAAAGCAATCAGCCCCAGCATTTT. The full variable domain, rest sourced from reference TRBV5-5 and TRBJ1-5, is DAGVTQSPTHLIKTRGQQVTLRCSPISGHKSVSWYQQVLGQGPQFIFQYYEKEERGRGNFPDRFSARQFPNYSSELNVNALLLGDSALYLCASSPMGGQSNQPQHFGDGTRLSIL.